This TCR beta chain stems from a study of T cells in Graves' hyperthyroidism and ophthalmopathy. Whole-study context: Before any treatment, at initial diagnosis, peripheral blood was collected.

Uncontrolled infection, other autoimmune disease, pregnancy and lactation each barred patients from inclusion. The CDR3 contains 19 residues. Germline CDR1 DFQATT, CDR2 SNEGSKA (reference sequence). Trimming took 0 bases from V and 1 from J; bases not matched to a gene: 17. Whole-study findings and limits: Most thyroid clonotypes with frequency above 0.001 were detected in blood.

There are many counts of this clonotype. Antigen specificity is unknown. Amplification yielded TCR beta CDR3 regions, with RNA transcripts as the source. An initial round of RT-PCR targeting the TCR CDR3 relied on the HTBI primer set. Using its own MiXCR run on the multiplex PCR reads, TCRdb lists one record per CDR3 protein. Found here are around 250,000 distinct CDR3 sequences, 24% of them singletons; the top ten hold approximately 35%. This receptor was obtained from a woman aged 40 to 50 with Graves' ophthalmopathy. J is TRBJ1-1 and V is TRBV20-1; the match to TRBD1 covers 7 bases. Source material: blood. CDR3 in DNA: TGCAGTGCTAGAGATTGGTTAAACAGGGGAGGTGGAGGGAACACTGAAGCTTTCTTT. Translation: CSARDWLNRGGGGNTEAFF.